This T cell receptor beta chain was sequenced for a study of response to subunit inactivated influenza vaccine. Findings of the study overall: It was suggested by the authors that few new T cells are recruited by each seasonal influenza vaccination.

Germline assignment: CDR1 DFQATT and CDR2 SNEGSKA (reference sequence). V dropped 6 bases and J dropped 9; count of bases not matched to a gene: 7. The CDR3 length is 13 residues. In its sample, this clonotype was seen a few times. Its antigen is still unknown. TCRdb redid the calling of the RT-PCR reads with MiXCR, one entry per CDR3 protein. This table has 700,000 to 900,000 distinct CDR3 sequences, approximately 21% appearing once. This clonotype was sampled from a man aged 50-59 years who received an inactivated influenza vaccine. The chain combines TRBV20-1 with TRBJ2-1; TRBD2 matches at 11 bases. The sequencing used PBMCs from blood, collected around 5 days after vaccination. The CDR3 protein is CSADSGRAPEQFF. The CDR3 nucleotides are TGCAGTGCCGATAGCGGGAGGGCCCCTGAGCAGTTCTTC.